One sample yielded the 21 T cell receptor beta chains listed below, sequenced in a study of T cell responses to AZD1222 COVID-19 vaccine. Repertoires were generated with immunoSEQ multiplex PCR, while TCRdb's copy carries only in-frame clones and drops some. Of 110,000 to 150,000 clones listed, approximately 94% are singletons. The input for sequencing was peripheral blood, taken on day 0 of AZD1222 vaccination. The receptors come from an adult in good health.

The chain links TRBV6-1 to TRBJ2-3; 10 bases agree with TRBD2. The CDR3 loop spans 17 amino acids. The ends lost 4 bases at V and 0 bases at J; junction bases unmatched: 7. Germline V lookup: CDR1 MNHNS, CDR2 SASEGT. The CDR3 loop is CASSAGWTSGSTDTQYF. The CDR3 DNA reads TGTGCCAGCAGTGCCGGTTGGACTAGCGGAAGCACAGATACGCAGTATTTT.

The chain carries TRBV4-2 and TRBJ2-1; the match to TRBD2 covers 11 bases. The ends lost 0 bases at V and 7 bases at J; junction bases unmatched: 8. Germline CDR1 is LGHNA and CDR2 is YNFKEQ. The CDR3 spans 17 residues. CDR3 coding DNA: TGTGCCAGCAGCCAAGAGCGCAGACTAGCGGGGTTTAATGAGCAGTTCTTC. It encodes CASSQERRLAGFNEQFF.

The J gene is TRBJ2-2, the V gene TRBV13; D is perhaps TRBD1 or TRBD2 (6 bases each). Germline V lookup: CDR1 PRHDT, CDR2 FYEKMQ (reference sequence). Trimming took off 5 bases at V and 9 bases at J, with 13 bases between the two ends. The CDR3 extends over 13 amino acids. The CDR3 is CASSPPGAWELFF. In DNA, the CDR3 is TGTGCCAGCAGCCCTCCGGGGGCGTGGGAGCTGTTTTTT.

The V and J genes are TRBV21-1 and TRBJ2-7; TRBD1, as called in the table, went unchecked against the DNA. TRBV21-1 is marked as a pseudogene. The CDR3 has 15 residues. CDR3 amino acids: CASSNKNRSSYEQYF. CDR3 DNA sequence: TGTGCCAGCAGCAATAAGAACAGGAGCTCCTACGAGCAGTACTTC.

This sequence joins TRBV9 and TRBJ1-5; D is uncertain. The CDR3 has 18 amino acids. The V gene's germline CDR1 is SGDLS and CDR2 YYNGEE. V was clipped by 4 bases and J by 2 bases, with 22 bases between them. The CDR3 DNA reads TGTGCCAGCAGCCCAAGATTTTCCGGGAGCGAGGGCAATCAGCCCCAGCATTTT. Protein product: CASSPRFSGSEGNQPQHF.

The gene calls are TRBV5-5 and TRBJ2-1; D remains unclear. CDR1 and CDR2 (germline): SGHKS, YYEKEE (reference sequence). CDR3 length equals 16 residues. The V gene lost 1 base and the J gene lost 3 bases, with 14 bases spanning the gap. In DNA, the CDR3 is TGTGCCAGCAGCTTGAGTTATCAGACTTACTACAATGAGCAGTTCTTC. As protein: CASSLSYQTYYNEQFF.

The rearrangement links TRBV28 to TRBJ1-5, with 11 bases fitting TRBD1. J lost 10 bases, V lost 6 bases, and 8 bases had no gene match. In germline, CDR1 is MDHEN, CDR2 SYDVKM. The length of the CDR3 is 14 residues. CDR3 amino acids: CASSLGQGASPQHF. The DNA of the CDR3 is TGTGCCAGCAGCCTAGGACAGGGGGCATCCCCCCAGCATTTT.

The V and J genes are TRBV5-4 and TRBJ2-1; 8 bases line up with TRBD1. V lost 5 bases, J lost 0 bases, and 7 bases stayed unmatched. This CDR3 has 16 residues. The germline V gene has CDR1 SGHNT and CDR2 YYREEE (reference sequence). The CDR3 here is CASRRGQVSSYNEQFF. In DNA form, the CDR3 reads TGTGCCAGCAGGAGGGGACAGGTGAGCTCCTACAATGAGCAGTTCTTC.

The chain has TRBV2 and TRBJ1-2; no definite D call. There are 15 residues in the CDR3. V lost 3 bases and J lost 3, with 14 bases in between. CDR1 SNHLY and CDR2 FYNNEI come from the germline V gene. Written as DNA, the CDR3 is TGTGCCAGCAGTGAGTTAGTTGAGGTCCACTATGGCTACACCTTC. Amino acid sequence: CASSELVEVHYGYTF.

This clone occurred once. Other nucleotide sequences from this sample produce the same CDR3. The chain links TRBV28 to TRBJ1-2; 7 bases are a match to TRBD1. After removal of 2 bases from V and 3 bases from J, the junction contained 6 bases not matched to a gene. Germline V gene lookup returns CDR1 MDHEN and CDR2 SYDVKM. The CDR3 has 15 residues. CDR3 loop: CASSLRQGLYYGYTF. CDR3 in DNA: TGTGCCAGCAGTTTACGACAGGGTCTATACTATGGCTACACCTTC.

The genes are TRBV9 and TRBJ1-4; D remains unclear. CDR3 length: 14 residues. Looked up from germline, CDR1 is SGDLS and CDR2 is YYNGEE. The V end lost 0 bases, the J end lost 8 bases, and 11 bases lay between the germline ends. The CDR3 region is CASSVGVIGEKLFF. DNA of the CDR3: TGTGCCAGCAGCGTAGGCGTGATTGGGGAAAAACTGTTTTTT.

The chain links TRBV5-5 to TRBJ2-7; possibly TRBD2 for D (7 bases). Germline V CDR1 and CDR2: SGHKS, YYEKEE (reference sequence). Deletions cut 4 bases from V and 12 bases from J, with 17 bases between. The CDR3 has 12 amino acids. The CDR3 sequence is CASSDHYREGYF. The CDR3 coding sequence is TGTGCCAGCAGCGATCACTACAGGGAGGGGTACTTC. The entire variable domain, with the rest obtained from reference TRBV5-5 and TRBJ2-7, is as follows: DAGVTQSPTHLIKTRGQQVTLRCSPISGHKSVSWYQQVLGQGPQFIFQYYEKEERGRGNFPDRFSARQFPNYSSELNVNALLLGDSALYLCASSDHYREGYFGPGTRLTVT.

CDR3 loop: CASSPDRGKNIQYF. DNA for the CDR3: TGTGCCAGCAGCCCGGACAGGGGTAAAAACATTCAGTACTTC. This sequence joins TRBV7-2 and TRBJ2-4, with 9 bases that match TRBD1. The CDR3 contains 14 residues. Trimming cost V 5 bases and J 4 bases; bases outside gene matches: 3. CDR1 and CDR2 from the germline V gene are SGHTA and FQGNSA. The full variable domain, in which reference TRBV7-2 and TRBJ2-4 provide the parts outside the CDR3, is GAGVSQSPSNKVTEKGKDVELRCDPISGHTALYWYRQSLGQGLEFLIYFQGNSAPDKSGLPSDRFSAERTGGSVSTLTIQRTQQEDSAVYLCASSPDRGKNIQYFGAGTRLSVL.

This clone has only a few counts. The chain couples TRBV7-2 to TRBJ2-7, with D uncertain. Germline CDR1 SGHTA, CDR2 FQGNSA. The CDR3 loop spans 13 amino acids. Deletions cut 3 bases from V and 5 bases from J, with 11 bases between. The CDR3 region has the DNA TGTGCCAGCAGCTTGCAGTACGGCGACGAGCAGTACTTC. This codes for CASSLQYGDEQYF.

The chain uses TRBV6-2 or TRBV6-3 and TRBJ1-5; D remains ambiguous. Germline V CDR1 and CDR2: MNHEY, SVGEGT. This CDR3 spans 13 amino acids. Trimming removed 8 bases from V and 7 bases from J, with 15 bases in between. Here the CDR3 DNA reads TGTGCCAGCGGCCCGCAGATCCAACAGCCCCAGCATTTT. Translation: CASGPQIQQPQHF.

The chain is built from TRBV11-2 and TRBJ2-3; weak D call: TRBD2 (5 bases). The V gene's germline CDR1 is SGHAT and CDR2 FQNNGV. This CDR3 contains 12 residues. V was cut by 6 bases and J by 11 bases, with 15 bases left in between. The CDR3 here is CASRTRPTRQYF. DNA for the CDR3: TGTGCCAGCAGGACAAGGCCCACTAGGCAGTATTTT.

The J gene is TRBJ1-1, the V gene TRBV6-5; D is unclear. Trimming removed 5 bases from V and 1 base from J, with 5 bases in between. CDR1 and CDR2 (germline): MNHEY, SVGAGI. The CDR3 spans 12 residues. This CDR3 is CASSMTNTEAFF. In nucleotides, the CDR3 is TGTGCCAGCAGTATGACGAACACTGAAGCTTTCTTT.

The chain employs TRBV5-1 and TRBJ1-1; a weak D match, TRBD1 (6 bases). The length of the CDR3 is 17 residues. Trimming left V 6 bases short and J 1 base short, with 22 bases between. Germline V lookup: CDR1 SGHRS, CDR2 YFSETQ. CDR3 amino acids: CASTLGGNSPWNTEAFF. The CDR3 DNA sequence: TGCGCCAGCACCCTAGGGGGTAACTCACCCTGGAACACTGAAGCTTTCTTT.

This clone was observed a single time. The chain combines TRBV7-2 with TRBJ2-3; 8 positions agree with TRBD1. V lost 6 bases and J lost 2; bases outside the gene matches: 7. CDR3 size: 15 residues. Germline CDR1 reads SGHTA; CDR2 reads FQGNSA. The CDR3 nucleotides read TGTGCCAGCAGACGAAGGACAGGGCCCACAGATACGCAGTATTTT. This gives the protein CASRRRTGPTDTQYF. Combining the CDR3 with reference TRBV7-2 and TRBJ2-3 gives the whole variable domain GAGVSQSPSNKVTEKGKDVELRCDPISGHTALYWYRQSLGQGLEFLIYFQGNSAPDKSGLPSDRFSAERTGGSVSTLTIQRTQQEDSAVYLCASRRRTGPTDTQYFGPGTRLTVL.

This chain uses TRBV21-1 with TRBJ2-1; TRBD1, the table's D call, was not compared with the DNA. TRBV21-1 is classified as a pseudogene. The CDR3 is made up of 12 amino acids. The CDR3 here is CASSNEGDEQFF. The CDR3 coding sequence is TGTGCCAGCAGCAACGAGGGGGATGAGCAGTTCTTC.

V is TRBV7-9 and J is TRBJ2-1; D gene uncertain. V lost 2 bases and J 5 bases, leaving 7 bases between the germline ends. This CDR3 has 13 residues. Germline V gene lookup returns CDR1 SEHNR and CDR2 FQNEAQ (reference sequence). Here the CDR3 DNA reads TGTGCCAGCAGCTTAATTGTGAACAATGAGCAGTTCTTC. It is translated as CASSLIVNNEQFF.